This T cell receptor beta chain was recovered during a study of cytomegalovirus exposure and HLA in healthy donors. Germline V gives CDR1 MDHEN, CDR2 SYDVKM. V dropped 8 bases and J dropped 3; count of bases not matched to a gene: 19. There are 19 residues in the CDR3. This cohort consisted of healthy bone marrow donors. Of note for this clone: What it recognizes is unknown.

Study-level points and caveats: In a later analysis, DRB1 alleles had the most associated TCRs; HLA-C alleles the fewest. The investigators catalogued 150 to 200 TCR beta chains as cytomegalovirus-associated. The study assumed roughly uniform donor sequencing depth for presence/absence analyses.

Vbeta (60) and Jbeta (13) primers were used in the PCR. The data were produced by immunoSEQ multiplex PCR, yet TCRdb's version contains in-frame clones alone and is incomplete. This table has 150,000 to 250,000 clones, 80% to 85% appearing once. The source is a woman in her forties or fifties in good health and CMV-seropositive. The source material was PBMCs. The V and J genes are TRBV28 and TRBJ2-5, with 12 bases fitting TRBD2. The CDR3 DNA reads TGTGCCAGCTGGGTACAGGCCCCCTGGGCTAGCGGGAGGGAAGAGACCCAGTACTTC. It translates to CASWVQAPWASGREETQYF.